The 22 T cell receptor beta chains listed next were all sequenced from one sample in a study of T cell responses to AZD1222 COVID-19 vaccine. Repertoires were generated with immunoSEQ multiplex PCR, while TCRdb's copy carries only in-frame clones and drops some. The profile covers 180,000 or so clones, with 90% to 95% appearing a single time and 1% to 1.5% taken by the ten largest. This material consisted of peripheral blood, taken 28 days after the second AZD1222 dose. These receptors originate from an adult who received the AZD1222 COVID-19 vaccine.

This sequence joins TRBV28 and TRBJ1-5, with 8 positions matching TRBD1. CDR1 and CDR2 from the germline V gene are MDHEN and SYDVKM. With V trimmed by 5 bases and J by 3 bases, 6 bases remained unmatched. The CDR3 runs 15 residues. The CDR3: CASSPGGSVNQPQHF. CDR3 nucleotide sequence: TGTGCCAGCAGTCCAGGGGGCAGCGTCAATCAGCCCCAGCATTTT. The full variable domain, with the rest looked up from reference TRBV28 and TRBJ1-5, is DVKVTQSSRYLVKRTGEKVFLECVQDMDHENMFWYRQDPGLGLRLIYFSYDVKMKEKGDIPEGYSVSREKKERFSLILESASTNQTSMYLCASSPGGSVNQPQHFGDGTRLSIL.

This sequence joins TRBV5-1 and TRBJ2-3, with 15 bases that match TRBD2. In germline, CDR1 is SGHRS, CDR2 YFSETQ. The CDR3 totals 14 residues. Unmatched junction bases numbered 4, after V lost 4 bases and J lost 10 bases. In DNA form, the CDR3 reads TGCGCCAGCAGCCAGGGACTAGCGGGAGGCCCGCAGTATTTT. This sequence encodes CASSQGLAGGPQYF. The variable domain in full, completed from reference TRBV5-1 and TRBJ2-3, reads KAGVTQTPRYLIKTRGQQVTLSCSPISGHRSVSWYQQTPGQGLQFLFEYFSETQRNKGNFPGRFSGRQFSNSRSEMNVSTLELGDSALYLCASSQGLAGGPQYFGPGTRLTVL.

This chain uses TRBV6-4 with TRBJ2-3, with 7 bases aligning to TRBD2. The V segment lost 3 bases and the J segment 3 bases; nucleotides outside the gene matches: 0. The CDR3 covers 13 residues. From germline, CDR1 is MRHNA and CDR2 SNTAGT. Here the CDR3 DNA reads TGTGCCAGCAGTGAGCGGGAGACAGATACGCAGTATTTT. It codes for CASSERETDTQYF.

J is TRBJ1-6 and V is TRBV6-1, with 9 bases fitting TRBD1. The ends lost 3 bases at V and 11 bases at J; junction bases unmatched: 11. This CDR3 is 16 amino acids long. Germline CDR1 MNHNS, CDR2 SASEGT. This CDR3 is CASSDRTGTGYPPLHF. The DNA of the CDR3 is TGTGCCAGCAGTGACCGAACCGGGACAGGGTACCCACCCCTCCACTTT.

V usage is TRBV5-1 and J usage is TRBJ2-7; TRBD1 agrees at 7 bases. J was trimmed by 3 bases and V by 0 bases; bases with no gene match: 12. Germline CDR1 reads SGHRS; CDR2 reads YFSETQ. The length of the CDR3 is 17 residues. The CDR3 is CASSLEGAFYPDYEQYF. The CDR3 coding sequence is TGCGCCAGCAGCTTGGAGGGGGCTTTCTATCCAGACTACGAGCAGTACTTC.

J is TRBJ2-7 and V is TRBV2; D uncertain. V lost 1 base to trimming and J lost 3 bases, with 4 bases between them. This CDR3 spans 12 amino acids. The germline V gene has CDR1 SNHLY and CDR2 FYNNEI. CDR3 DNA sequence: TGTGCCAGCAGTGAAGTCGTCTACGAGCAGTACTTC. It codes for CASSEVVYEQYF.

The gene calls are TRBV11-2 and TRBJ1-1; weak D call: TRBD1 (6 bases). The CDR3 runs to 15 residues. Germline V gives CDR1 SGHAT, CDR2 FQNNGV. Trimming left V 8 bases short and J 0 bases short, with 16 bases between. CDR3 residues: CASSSRGRMNTEAFF. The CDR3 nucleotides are TGTGCCAGCTCTTCTAGGGGGAGAATGAACACTGAAGCTTTCTTT.

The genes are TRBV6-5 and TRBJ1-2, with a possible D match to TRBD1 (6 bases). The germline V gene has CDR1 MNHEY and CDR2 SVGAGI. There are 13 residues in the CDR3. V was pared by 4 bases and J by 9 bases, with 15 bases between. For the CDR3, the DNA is TGTGCCAGCAGTTGGGGACCACAGGGTCGCTACACCTTC. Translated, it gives CASSWGPQGRYTF.

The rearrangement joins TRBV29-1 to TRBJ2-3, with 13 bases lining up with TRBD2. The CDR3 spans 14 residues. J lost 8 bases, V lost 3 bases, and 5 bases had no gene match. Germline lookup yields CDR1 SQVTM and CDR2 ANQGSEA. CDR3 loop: CSVDTSGRAGTQYF. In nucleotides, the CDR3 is TGCAGCGTTGATACTAGCGGGAGGGCGGGTACGCAGTATTTT.

The CDR3 DNA follows: TGTGCCAGCGGTTTCCCGACAGGGCGGGAGACCCAGTACTTC. Translating it yields CASGFPTGRETQYF. The V gene is TRBV6-2 or TRBV6-3, the J gene TRBJ2-5, with TRBD1 identical over 7 bases. Germline CDR1 MNHEY, CDR2 SVGEGT. V was pared by 8 bases and J by 5 bases, with 11 bases of the junction left unmatched. This CDR3 has 14 residues.

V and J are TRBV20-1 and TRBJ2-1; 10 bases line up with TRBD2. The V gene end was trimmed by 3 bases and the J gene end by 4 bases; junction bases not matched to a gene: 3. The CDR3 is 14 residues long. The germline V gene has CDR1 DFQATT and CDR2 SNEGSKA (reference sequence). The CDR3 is CSASWGLAYNEQFF. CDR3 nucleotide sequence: TGCAGTGCTAGTTGGGGACTAGCGTACAATGAGCAGTTCTTC.

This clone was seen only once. The CDR3 nucleotides read TGCAGTGCTAGTAAAGGGAGCGGGGGGGCCACAGATACGCAGTATTTT. Its translation is CSASKGSGGATDTQYF. The J gene is TRBJ2-3, the V gene TRBV20-1; 10 nucleotides line up with TRBD2. Trimming cost V 3 bases and J 2 bases; bases outside gene matches: 8. The CDR3 has 16 amino acids. CDR1 is DFQATT, CDR2 SNEGSKA, per germline (reference sequence).

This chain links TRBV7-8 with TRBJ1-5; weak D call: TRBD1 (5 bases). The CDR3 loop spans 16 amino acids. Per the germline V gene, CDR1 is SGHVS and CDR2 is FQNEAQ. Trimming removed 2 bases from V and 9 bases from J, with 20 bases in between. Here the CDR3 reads CASSLSPQGTSWPQHF. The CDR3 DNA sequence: TGTGCCAGCAGCTTAAGTCCCCAGGGTACATCATGGCCCCAGCATTTT. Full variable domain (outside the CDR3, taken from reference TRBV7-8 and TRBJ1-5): GAGVSQSPRYKVAKRGQDVALRCDPISGHVSLFWYQQALGQGPEFLTYFQNEAQLDKSGLPSDRFFAERPEGSVSTLKIQRTQQEDSAVYLCASSLSPQGTSWPQHFGDGTRLSIL.

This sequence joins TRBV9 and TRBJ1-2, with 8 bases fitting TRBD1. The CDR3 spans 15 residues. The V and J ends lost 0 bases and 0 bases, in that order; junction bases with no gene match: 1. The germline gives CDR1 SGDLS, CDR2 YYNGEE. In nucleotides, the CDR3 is TGTGCCAGCAGCGTAGAACAGGGGGCTAACTATGGCTACACCTTC. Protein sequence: CASSVEQGANYGYTF.

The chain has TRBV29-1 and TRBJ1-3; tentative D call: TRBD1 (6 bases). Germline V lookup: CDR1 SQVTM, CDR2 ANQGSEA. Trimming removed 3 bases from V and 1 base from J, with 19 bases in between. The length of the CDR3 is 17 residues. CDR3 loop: CSVEGEGDFTSGNTIYF. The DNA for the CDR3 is TGCAGCGTTGAGGGGGAGGGGGACTTTACTTCTGGAAACACCATATATTTT.

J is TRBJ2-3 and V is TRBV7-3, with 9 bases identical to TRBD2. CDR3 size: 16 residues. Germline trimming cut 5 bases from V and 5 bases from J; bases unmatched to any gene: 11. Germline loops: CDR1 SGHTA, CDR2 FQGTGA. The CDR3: CASSRSGTSSRDTQYF. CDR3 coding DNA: TGTGCCAGCAGCAGATCCGGGACTAGCTCTAGAGATACGCAGTATTTT.

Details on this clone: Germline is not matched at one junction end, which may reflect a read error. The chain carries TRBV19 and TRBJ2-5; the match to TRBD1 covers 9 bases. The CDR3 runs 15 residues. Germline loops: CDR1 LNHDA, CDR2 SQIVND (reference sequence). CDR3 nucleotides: TGTGCCAGTAGTCTAGAACCGGACAGGGGTGAGACCCAGTACTTC. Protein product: CASSLEPDRGETQYF.

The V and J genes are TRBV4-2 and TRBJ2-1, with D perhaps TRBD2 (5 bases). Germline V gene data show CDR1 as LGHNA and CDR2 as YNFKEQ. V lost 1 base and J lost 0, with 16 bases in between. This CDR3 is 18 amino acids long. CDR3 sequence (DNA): TGTGCCAGCAGCCAAGTATCTGCGGGCCGGGCCTCCTACAATGAGCAGTTCTTC. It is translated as CASSQVSAGRASYNEQFF.

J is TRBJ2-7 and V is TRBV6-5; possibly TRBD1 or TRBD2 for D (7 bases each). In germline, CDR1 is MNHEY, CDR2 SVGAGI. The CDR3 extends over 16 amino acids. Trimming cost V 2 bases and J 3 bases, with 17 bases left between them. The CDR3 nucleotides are TGTGCCAGCAGTTACGACTCAGGGGGGAGGGTCTACGAGCAGTACTTC. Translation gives CASSYDSGGRVYEQYF.

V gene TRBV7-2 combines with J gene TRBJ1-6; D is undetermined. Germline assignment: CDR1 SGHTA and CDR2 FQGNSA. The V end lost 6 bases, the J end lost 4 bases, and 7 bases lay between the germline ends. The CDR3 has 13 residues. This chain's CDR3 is CASSAGYNSPLHF. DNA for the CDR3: TGTGCCAGCAGTGCCGGGTATAATTCACCCCTCCACTTT. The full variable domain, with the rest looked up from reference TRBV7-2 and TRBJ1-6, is GAGVSQSPSNKVTEKGKDVELRCDPISGHTALYWYRQSLGQGLEFLIYFQGNSAPDKSGLPSDRFSAERTGGSVSTLTIQRTQQEDSAVYLCASSAGYNSPLHFGNGTRLTVT.

CDR3 residues: CASSPRLAGGTDTQYF. In DNA form, the CDR3 reads TGTGCCAGCAGCCCGCGACTAGCGGGGGGCACAGATACGCAGTATTTT. This sequence joins TRBV11-2 and TRBJ2-3, with 12 bases aligning to TRBD2. Looked up from germline, CDR1 is SGHAT and CDR2 is FQNNGV. V gave up 5 bases and J gave up 1 base; unmatched junction bases: 4. There are 16 residues in the CDR3.

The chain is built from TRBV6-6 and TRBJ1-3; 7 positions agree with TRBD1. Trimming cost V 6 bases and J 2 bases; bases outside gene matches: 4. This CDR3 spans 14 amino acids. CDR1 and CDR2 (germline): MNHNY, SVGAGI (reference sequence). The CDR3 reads CASSTGAAGNTIYF. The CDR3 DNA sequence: TGTGCCAGCAGCACAGGGGCGGCTGGAAACACCATATATTTT.